One sample yielded the 25 T cell receptor beta chains listed below, sequenced in a study of T cells in Graves' hyperthyroidism and ophthalmopathy. Using RNA transcripts as the source, TCR beta CDR3 regions were amplified. The TCR CDR3 first-round RT-PCR relied on the HTBI primer set. TCRdb itself ran the multiplex PCR reads through MiXCR, one entry per CDR3 protein. The table records some 400,000 distinct CDR3 sequences, about 18% of them present only once. The sample consisted of blood. The origin of the receptors is a woman between 18 and 29 years old with Graves' hyperthyroidism.

This clonotype was picked up many times. J is TRBJ2-7 and V is TRBV5-4; TRBD2 matches at 7 bases. V lost 2 bases to trimming and J lost 0 bases; unmatched junction nucleotides: 8. This CDR3 comprises 16 residues. Per the germline V gene, CDR1 is SGHNT and CDR2 is YYREEE (reference sequence). CDR3 region: CASSLLPRDYSYEQYF. CDR3 sequence (DNA): TGTGCCAGCAGCTTATTGCCCCGGGACTACTCCTACGAGCAGTACTTC.

This clonotype was observed many times. V is TRBV2 and J is TRBJ1-1; 7 bases line up with TRBD1. The ends lost 8 bases at V and 0 bases at J; junction bases unmatched: 3. Germline V gene lookup returns CDR1 SNHLY and CDR2 FYNNEI. The CDR3 length is 13 residues. CDR3 nucleotide sequence: TGTGCCAGCTCAGGGGGTTTGAACACTGAAGCTTTCTTT. It codes for CASSGGLNTEAFF.

In regard to this clonotype: Because the CDR3 is missing its conserved closing phenylalanine or tryptophan, this is likely a read error. CDR3 sequence reads: CSARAGEDINTGELFY. CDR3 in DNA: TGCAGTGCTAGAGCCGGCGAAGACATAAACACCGGGGAGCTGTTTTAT. The chain employs TRBV20-1 and TRBJ2-2; no firm D call. V was cut by 1 base and J by 2 bases, with 14 bases left in between. Germline V gene data show CDR1 as DFQATT and CDR2 as SNEGSKA (reference sequence). The CDR3 has 16 amino acids.

This clonotype was seen repeatedly, ten times or more. The V call is TRBV19, the J call TRBJ1-1; TRBD1 matches 7 bases. This CDR3 spans 15 amino acids. V trimming: 5 bases; J trimming: 0 bases; junction bases outside the gene matches: 6. The germline V gene has CDR1 LNHDA and CDR2 SQIVND (reference sequence). The CDR3 DNA sequence: TGTGCCAGTAGTTCTTCCGGGACAGTGAACACTGAAGCTTTCTTT. Encoded protein: CASSSSGTVNTEAFF.

For the CDR3, the DNA is TGTGCCAGCAGCTCCGCCGGACAGACACGGGGCTACACCTTC. As protein: CASSSAGQTRGYTF. The V call is TRBV7-2, the J call TRBJ1-2, with D perhaps TRBD1 (6 bases). The germline V gene has CDR1 SGHTA and CDR2 FQGNSA. The V end lost 4 bases, the J end lost 8 bases, and 17 bases lay between the germline ends. The CDR3 is 14 residues long.

This clonotype occurred a few times. The chain has TRBV2 and TRBJ2-2; no firm D call. CDR3 length equals 15 residues. The V end was cut by 7 bases, the J end by 4 bases, with 16 bases between. Germline V lookup: CDR1 SNHLY, CDR2 FYNNEI. The CDR3 DNA reads TGTGCCAGCATGTTTCGGCAGGCGAGCACCGGGGAGCTGTTTTTT. Its protein product is CASMFRQASTGELFF.

Comments on this clonotype: This sequence may be a read error, since a much larger clone differs from it by one base. The chain recombines TRBV6-1 with TRBJ2-5, with D tentatively TRBD1 or TRBD2 (5 bases each). Germline-derived CDR1 and CDR2 are MNHNS and SASEGT. Trimming left V 6 bases short and J 5 bases short, with 19 bases between. This CDR3 has 15 amino acids. CDR3 bases: TGTGCCAGCAGGGAACCGGGACGGGTACGGGAGACCCAGTACTTC. Amino acids: CASREPGRVRETQYF.

This clonotype was counted many times. The chain combines TRBV2 with TRBJ1-3, with D unclear. The V gene lost 5 bases and the J gene lost 4 bases, with 15 bases spanning the gap. The CDR3 extends over 15 amino acids. Germline V CDR1 and CDR2: SNHLY, FYNNEI. In nucleotides, the CDR3 is TGTGCCAGCAGTCCCCAGTTGATTGCCGGAAACACCATATATTTT. Protein: CASSPQLIAGNTIYF.

In this sample, this clonotype turned up many times. The V call is TRBV12-3 or TRBV12-4, the J call TRBJ1-1; D not resolved. The CDR3 sequence is 13 residues long. Trimming stripped 3 bases from V and 6 bases from J, with 11 bases between. The CDR3 sequence: CASSFMRVSEAFF. The CDR3 DNA follows: TGTGCCAGCAGTTTTATGAGGGTTTCTGAAGCTTTCTTT.

This clonotype was seen ten or more times. V and J are TRBV20-1 and TRBJ1-1; D gene unclear. This CDR3 contains 11 residues. Trimming removed 6 bases from V and 5 bases from J, with 10 bases in between. The germline gives CDR1 DFQATT, CDR2 SNEGSKA (reference sequence). The CDR3 region is CSAPWETEAFF. CDR3 DNA sequence: TGCAGTGCCCCCTGGGAAACTGAAGCTTTCTTT.

This clonotype was seen ten or more times. The V call is TRBV30, the J call TRBJ2-2; TRBD1 matches 8 bases. The CDR3 runs 15 residues. Per the germline V gene, CDR1 is GTSNPN and CDR2 is SVGIG (reference sequence). The V gene end was trimmed by 2 bases and the J gene end by 5 bases; junction bases not matched to a gene: 7. In DNA, the CDR3 is TGTGCCTGGAGTCAGGGGGCGCTCGATACCGGGGAGCTGTTTTTT. Amino acid sequence: CAWSQGALDTGELFF.

This clonotype occurred many times. The gene calls are TRBV6-5 and TRBJ1-1; 9 bases are a match to TRBD1. Germline CDR1 MNHEY, CDR2 SVGAGI. V shed 7 bases and J 3 bases; nucleotides not matched to a gene: 12. The CDR3 has 16 residues. The CDR3 nucleotides read TGTGCCAGCATGGGGACAGGGTGGAGTCGGGACACTGAAGCTTTCTTT. This codes for CASMGTGWSRDTEAFF.

This clonotype showed up just a few times. This chain connects TRBV18 to TRBJ1-6; D is unclear. This CDR3 has 15 residues. Trimming stripped 3 bases from V and 7 bases from J, with 13 bases between. Germline V gene data show CDR1 as KGHSH and CDR2 as LQKENI. The CDR3 bases are TGTGCCAGCTCACCTAACCGGGTTAGAAATTCACCCCTCCACTTT. Its translation is CASSPNRVRNSPLHF.

In this sample, this clonotype turned up many times. The chain links TRBV19 to TRBJ2-4; perhaps TRBD2 as D (6 bases). Trimming stripped 5 bases from V and 1 base from J, with 12 bases between. The CDR3 consists of 15 residues. Germline values: CDR1 LNHDA, CDR2 SQIVND (reference sequence). The CDR3 reads CASSFKREAKNIQYF. The CDR3 DNA reads as TGTGCCAGTAGTTTCAAACGGGAGGCCAAAAACATTCAGTACTTC.

This clonotype was counted a few times. The genes are TRBV10-2 and TRBJ1-2, with TRBD1 as a possible D gene (5 bases). The CDR3 covers 14 residues. Germline CDR1 and CDR2: WSHSY and SAAADI. CDR3 sequence reads: CTNSTAGGNYGYTF. The CDR3 nucleotides are TGCACCAACAGTACTGCGGGGGGGAACTATGGCTACACCTTC.

This clonotype was observed many times. This rearrangement joins TRBV20-1 to TRBJ1-2; no definite D call. The germline gives CDR1 DFQATT, CDR2 SNEGSKA (reference sequence). The CDR3 loop spans 13 amino acids. V lost 0 bases and J lost 8, with 13 bases in between. CDR3 bases: TGCAGTGCTAGAGATAGCATTAGGGCGGGCTACACCTTC. Translated: CSARDSIRAGYTF.

This clonotype was detected ten times or more. J is TRBJ1-1 and V is TRBV12-3 or TRBV12-4; D is unclear. V was trimmed by 5 bases and J by 2 bases, leaving 12 bases between them. This CDR3 has 14 residues. The chain's CDR3 is CASSPSISNTEAFF. In DNA, the CDR3 is TGTGCCAGCAGTCCCTCAATTTCCAACACTGAAGCTTTCTTT.

The CDR3 here is CASSQGPGYGYTF. CDR3 in DNA: TGTGCCAGCAGCCAGGGGCCGGGCTATGGCTACACCTTC. The J gene is TRBJ1-2, the V gene TRBV3-1, with D perhaps TRBD1 (5 bases). The length of the CDR3 is 13 residues. V dropped 3 bases and J dropped 4 bases, with 9 bases sitting between them. Germline V gene sequence: CDR1 LGHDT, CDR2 YNNKEL (reference sequence).

This chain joins TRBV4-1 and TRBJ2-4, with D possibly called TRBD1 or TRBD2 (5 bases each). Trimming stripped 4 bases from V and 0 bases from J, with 16 bases between. The CDR3 has 17 amino acids. CDR1 and CDR2 (germline): MGHRA, YSYEKL. The CDR3 DNA sequence: TGCGCCAGCAGCCCCCACGGACCCGGGACAGCCAAAAACATTCAGTACTTC. Its protein is CASSPHGPGTAKNIQYF.

This clonotype was found many times. V and J are TRBV7-2 and TRBJ1-1; D call uncertain. Germline lookup yields CDR1 SGHTA and CDR2 FQGNSA. The CDR3 totals 12 residues. The ends were cut back, 4 bases at V and 7 bases at J, with 10 bases in the middle. CDR3 nucleotides: TGTGCCAGCAGCTCCCTCGGAGATGAAGCTTTCTTT. Translation gives CASSSLGDEAFF.

The gene calls are TRBV15 and TRBJ2-7; 10 bases agree with TRBD2. V was clipped by 5 bases and J by 2 bases; unmatched bases: 9. The CDR3 spans 16 residues. Per germline, CDR1 LNHNV and CDR2 YYDKDF (reference sequence). This CDR3 is CATSPPRLAGAYEQYF. DNA for the CDR3: TGTGCCACCAGCCCCCCGCGGCTAGCGGGGGCCTACGAGCAGTACTTC.

This clonotype was counted at least ten times. V is TRBV27 and J is TRBJ1-2; a possible D gene is TRBD1 (5 bases). CDR3 size: 14 residues. Per germline, CDR1 MNHEY and CDR2 SMNVEV (reference sequence). Trimming took 6 bases from V and 4 from J, leaving 15 bases between them. CDR3 nucleotides: TGTGCCAGCAGCGAGCGGGGGGAGACCTATGGCTACACCTTC. Translation: CASSERGETYGYTF.

This clonotype was picked up many times. V usage is TRBV20-1 and J usage is TRBJ1-5, with D unresolved. Trimming stripped 6 bases from V and 1 base from J, with 13 bases between. The CDR3 covers 14 residues. Looked up from germline, CDR1 is DFQATT and CDR2 is SNEGSKA (reference sequence). The CDR3 DNA sequence: TGCAGTGCCAGCCGGGGAGGGAGCAATCAGCCCCAGCATTTT. Its protein is CSASRGGSNQPQHF.

Ten or more counts support this clonotype. CDR3 in amino acids: CASRLDKAYGYTF. The CDR3 coding sequence is TGTGCCAGCAGGCTGGACAAAGCCTATGGCTACACCTTC. The J gene is TRBJ1-2, the V gene TRBV2; a possible D gene is TRBD1 (5 bases). This CDR3 is built from 13 residues. V lost 6 bases to trimming and J lost 4 bases, with 12 bases between them. Germline CDR1 and CDR2: SNHLY and FYNNEI.

This clonotype has a count of ten or more. V and J are TRBV18 and TRBJ1-1; 7 bases fit TRBD1. With V trimmed by 0 bases and J by 6 bases, 1 base remained unmatched. The CDR3 consists of 13 residues. Germline V lookup: CDR1 KGHSH, CDR2 LQKENI. CDR3 protein: CASSPPTGPEAFF. The CDR3 nucleotides are TGTGCCAGCTCACCACCGACAGGGCCTGAAGCTTTCTTT. The whole variable domain, filled in from reference TRBV18 and TRBJ1-1, reads NAGVMQNPRHLVRRRGQEARLRCSPMKGHSHVYWYRQLPEEGLKFMVYLQKENIIDESGMPKERFSAEFPKEGPSILRIQQVVRGDSAAYFCASSPPTGPEAFFGQGTRLTVV.